This TCR beta chain came from a study of T cells in tuberculosis. Whole-study results and caveats: The stringent gate may have excluded weak CD1B-GMM tetramer binders.

After thawing and overnight rest, PBMC were stained with GMM-loaded CD1B tetramer, viability dye and anti-CD3 for sorting. CD1B tetramers were loaded with Rhodococcus equi-derived C32 glucose monomycolate. Tetramer-sorted PBMC had been CD14 monocyte-depleted before freezing. Each donor contributed some 96,000 sorted tetramer-negative cells. In this sample, this clone turned up a few times. Germline loops: CDR1 SEHNR, CDR2 FQNEAQ (reference sequence). This CDR3 is built from 14 residues. With 3 bases clipped from V and 8 bases from J, the junction kept 3 bases outside the gene matches. No alpha-beta pairing information exists for these sequences. Method: immunoSEQ multiplex PCR; TCRdb's copy keeps in-frame clones and lacks some. This sample has about 54,000 clones, with nearly 90% found just once.

Material for sequencing was CD1b-GMM tetramer-negative cells sorted from PBMCs. The V and J genes are TRBV7-9 and TRBJ1-4; 10 bases align to TRBD1. This clonotype originated in an adult woman with latent tuberculosis. CDR3 sequence (DNA): TGTGCCAGCAGCTTGGACAGGGGGGGAGAAAAACTGTTTTTT. It specifies CASSLDRGGEKLFF.